What follows are 32 T cell receptor beta chains derived from one specimen sequenced in a study of CD8 T cells in ankylosing spondylitis. These receptors are not linked to any known antigen. From the 5' RACE reads, TCRdb called clonotypes with MiXCR, one entry per CDR3 protein. Among about 330,000 distinct CDR3 sequences listed, 7.5% to 9% were seen once. Study-level findings and limits: Characteristic, it appeared, of ankylosing spondylitis blood was a TCR beta motif of about eight highly homologous variants.

Sequenced input: blood, either unsorted or a sorted T cell fraction (not recorded which). Receptor source: a male donor with ankylosing spondylitis.

The chain employs TRBV7-9 and TRBJ1-1; tentative D call: TRBD1 (5 bases). V shed 5 bases and J shed 6 bases, with 13 bases lying between them. This CDR3 region has 13 residues. Germline CDR1 reads SEHNR; CDR2 reads FQNEAQ (reference sequence). Written as DNA, the CDR3 is TGTGCCAGCAGCGAAAAGGGACGGGCTGAAGCTTTCTTT. This sequence encodes CASSEKGRAEAFF.

This clonotype was recorded many times. The chain is built from TRBV4-1 and TRBJ2-3, with D unresolved. The V and J ends lost 4 bases and 4 bases respectively, with 12 bases between them. This CDR3 is built from 14 residues. Germline assignment: CDR1 MGHRA and CDR2 YSYEKL. CDR3 region: CASSPRGRADTQYF. The CDR3 DNA sequence: TGCGCCAGCAGCCCCAGAGGCCGGGCAGATACGCAGTATTTT.

The chain links TRBV2 to TRBJ2-7; 7 bases match TRBD1. The CDR3 covers 15 residues. Losses at the gene ends were 5 bases for V and 3 bases for J; bases not matched to a gene: 10. Germline CDR1 reads SNHLY; CDR2 reads FYNNEI. The CDR3 protein is CASSSRQGWIYEQYF. CDR3 sequence (DNA): TGTGCCAGCAGTAGTAGACAGGGATGGATCTACGAGCAGTACTTC.

The chain is built from TRBV6-1 and TRBJ1-1; D is unresolved. Germline V gives CDR1 MNHNS, CDR2 SASEGT. CDR3 size: 15 residues. Trimming shortened V by 2 bases and J by 4 bases, and 14 bases separated the two germline ends. The CDR3 nucleotides are TGTGCCAGCAGTGAAAATCTGGGGAGCGGCACTGAAGCTTTCTTT. Translated: CASSENLGSGTEAFF.

This clonotype was detected only a few times. CDR3 sequence: CASSLYPGGASNQPQHF. CDR3 coding DNA: TGTGCCAGCAGCTTATATCCAGGGGGCGCGAGCAATCAGCCCCAGCATTTT. J is TRBJ1-5 and V is TRBV11-2, with 8 bases aligning to TRBD1. The CDR3 covers 17 residues. Trimming cost V 2 bases and J 1 base; bases outside gene matches: 7. CDR1 is SGHAT, CDR2 FQNNGV, per germline.

The chain couples TRBV12-3 or TRBV12-4 to TRBJ2-5, with a tentative D call TRBD2 (5 bases). V lost 1 base, J lost 5 bases, and 14 bases lay in between. There are 15 residues in the CDR3. Here the CDR3 reads CASSLGTTPGETQYF. The CDR3 bases are TGTGCCAGCAGTTTAGGGACCACCCCGGGGGAGACCCAGTACTTC.

This clonotype was detected a few times. V and J are TRBV7-9 and TRBJ1-2; D gene ambiguous. The germline V gene encodes CDR1 SEHNR and CDR2 FQNEAQ (reference sequence). V was clipped by 2 bases and J by 3 bases, with 4 bases between them. The CDR3 runs 12 residues. The CDR3 bases are TGTGCCAGCAGCTTATCTTACTATGGCTACACCTTC. It translates to CASSLSYYGYTF.

This clonotype has just a few counts. The chain links TRBV29-1 to TRBJ1-1; 9 bases line up with TRBD1. This CDR3 contains 11 residues. The germline V gene has CDR1 SQVTM and CDR2 ANQGSEA. CDR3 nucleotide sequence: TGCAGTCTTCAGGGACAGGGCGAGGCTTTCTTT. It translates to CSLQGQGEAFF. The whole variable domain, filled in from reference TRBV29-1 and TRBJ1-1, reads SAVISQKPSRDICQRGTSLTIQCQVDSQVTMMFWYRQQPGQSLTLIATANQGSEATYESGFVIDKFPISRPNLTFSTLTVSNMSPEDSSIYLCSLQGQGEAFFGQGTRLTVV.

This clonotype was detected many times. This chain links TRBV6-1 with TRBJ2-1, with 7 bases lining up with TRBD2. Germline loops: CDR1 MNHNS, CDR2 SASEGT. The J segment lost 3 bases and the V segment lost 6 bases, leaving 8 bases of the junction unmatched. The CDR3 has 15 residues. CDR3 loop: CASRTGLVLYNEQFF. CDR3 nucleotides: TGTGCCAGCAGGACCGGACTAGTACTCTACAATGAGCAGTTCTTC.

This clonotype turned up a few times. The chain carries TRBV3-1 and TRBJ1-4; D call uncertain. V lost 5 bases, J lost 8 bases, and 9 bases lay in between. The CDR3 is 12 amino acids. Germline V gives CDR1 LGHDT, CDR2 YNNKEL (reference sequence). The CDR3 spells CASSLSTEKLFF. The CDR3 DNA reads as TGTGCCAGCAGCTTGTCGACAGAAAAACTGTTTTTT.

The rearrangement uses TRBV27 and TRBJ2-1; 10 positions agree with TRBD2. This CDR3 is 15 amino acids long. The junction had 7 bases not matched to a gene; V was cut back by 6 bases and J by 5 bases. CDR1 and CDR2 from the germline V gene are MNHEY and SMNVEV (reference sequence). CDR3 residues: CASRARLAGDNEQFF. The CDR3 DNA reads TGTGCCAGCAGGGCTCGGCTAGCGGGGGACAATGAGCAGTTCTTC.

The chain has TRBV18 and TRBJ2-7; tentative D call: TRBD1 (6 bases). CDR1 and CDR2 from the germline V gene are KGHSH and LQKENI. The CDR3 runs 16 residues. Trimming left V 4 bases short and J 7 bases short, with 23 bases between. DNA for the CDR3: TGTGCCAGCTCACTAGGCCCCCCACTAGGGGGTGAAGAGCAGTACTTC. It is translated as CASSLGPPLGGEEQYF.

To note about this clonotype: One base away lies a much larger clone, so this may be a sequencing read error. The V gene is TRBV7-2, the J gene TRBJ1-5; D gene uncertain. CDR3 length: 15 residues. Germline V gene sequence: CDR1 SGHTA, CDR2 FQGNSA. Trimming removed 1 base from V and 0 bases from J, with 7 bases in between. The CDR3 protein is CTSSLEGSSNQPQHF. The DNA for the CDR3 is TGTACCAGCAGCTTAGAAGGGTCTAGCAATCAGCCCCAGCATTTT.

This clonotype has just a few counts. This chain connects TRBV11-2 to TRBJ2-1, with D tentatively TRBD1 (5 bases). Germline V CDR1 and CDR2: SGHAT, FQNNGV. The V end lost 5 bases, the J end lost 3 bases, and 14 bases lay between the germline ends. The CDR3 extends over 15 amino acids. CDR3 protein: CASSPTRQGYNEQFF. The DNA of the CDR3 is TGTGCCAGCAGCCCCACCAGGCAGGGCTACAATGAGCAGTTCTTC.

The J gene is TRBJ2-2, the V gene TRBV6-5; TRBD2 matches 7 bases. Germline V lookup: CDR1 MNHEY, CDR2 SVGAGI. The J segment lost 4 bases and the V segment lost 2 bases, leaving 10 bases of the junction unmatched. The CDR3 extends over 17 amino acids. CDR3 DNA sequence: TGTGCCAGCAGTTACAGGTGGCTGGGGAGGGTCACCGGGGAGCTGTTTTTT. Translated, it gives CASSYRWLGRVTGELFF.

The chain combines TRBV7-8 with TRBJ1-4, with D possibly being TRBD1 (6 bases). Trimming stripped 5 bases from V and 3 bases from J, with 16 bases between. CDR1 is SGHVS and CDR2 is FQNEAQ in the germline V gene. The CDR3 is 16 residues long. This CDR3 is CASSPAGGRANEKLFF. Here the CDR3 DNA reads TGTGCCAGCAGCCCAGCGGGGGGGCGAGCTAATGAAAAACTGTTTTTT.

This clonotype has a count of ten or more. The chain couples TRBV5-6 to TRBJ1-4; the D gene is possibly TRBD1 (6 bases). There are 14 residues in the CDR3. Per germline, CDR1 SGHDT and CDR2 YYEEEE. Deletions cut 0 bases from V and 8 bases from J, with 11 bases between. The CDR3 DNA reads TGTGCCAGCAGCTTGGAACAGGGAGGAGAAAAACTGTTTTTT. It specifies CASSLEQGGEKLFF. Combining the CDR3 with reference TRBV5-6 and TRBJ1-4 gives the whole variable domain DAGVTQSPTHLIKTRGQQVTLRCSPKSGHDTVSWYQQALGQGPQFIFQYYEEEERQRGNFPDRFSGHQFPNYSSELNVNALLLGDSALYLCASSLEQGGEKLFFGSGTQLSVL.

V is TRBV19 and J is TRBJ2-1; perhaps D is TRBD1 or TRBD2 (5 bases each). CDR1 is LNHDA, CDR2 SQIVND, per germline (reference sequence). This CDR3 is 15 amino acids long. Trimming removed 1 base at V and 9 bases at J, with 16 bases between. The CDR3 nucleotides read TGTGCCAGTAGTATAGGGGGACCTCGGGGTAGTGAGCAGTTCTTC. Translated: CASSIGGPRGSEQFF.

The rearrangement joins TRBV6-1 to TRBJ2-5; 7 bases fit TRBD2. Germline lookup yields CDR1 MNHNS and CDR2 SASEGT. This CDR3 comprises 14 residues. Trimming took 5 bases from V and 2 from J; bases not matched to a gene: 5. The CDR3 protein is CASSQGGNQETQYF. For the CDR3, the DNA is TGTGCCAGCAGTCAGGGAGGGAATCAAGAGACCCAGTACTTC.

This clonotype occurred many times. The chain uses TRBV15 and TRBJ2-3; no definite D call. The CDR3 contains 12 residues. Germline V gene data show CDR1 as LNHNV and CDR2 as YYDKDF (reference sequence). Deletions cut 6 bases from V and 5 bases from J, with 9 bases between. CDR3 sequence: CATSRPLDTQYF. The CDR3 DNA follows: TGTGCCACCAGTAGACCCTTAGATACGCAGTATTTT.

This clonotype was observed at least ten times. The V call is TRBV28, the J call TRBJ1-5; D call uncertain. CDR3 size: 13 residues. Trimming left V 6 bases short and J 9 bases short, with 15 bases between. Per germline, CDR1 MDHEN and CDR2 SYDVKM. CDR3 region: CASRLRPLGPQHF. DNA for the CDR3: TGTGCCAGCAGACTCCGGCCTCTTGGGCCCCAGCATTTT.

This clonotype was observed a handful of times. The chain is built from TRBV5-1 and TRBJ2-1; a weak D match, TRBD2 (7 bases). The CDR3 runs 16 residues. The V gene's germline CDR1 is SGHRS and CDR2 YFSETQ. V was pared by 0 bases and J by 4 bases, with 14 bases between. The CDR3 spells CASSLVGEGGYNEQFF. The CDR3 DNA reads as TGCGCCAGCAGCTTGGTCGGGGAGGGGGGTTACAATGAGCAGTTCTTC.

This sequence joins TRBV30 and TRBJ2-3; D may be TRBD2 (5 bases). Trimming shortened V by 8 bases and J by 3 bases, and 18 bases separated the two germline ends. Looked up from germline, CDR1 is GTSNPN and CDR2 is SVGIG (reference sequence). The CDR3 loop spans 14 amino acids. CDR3 coding DNA: TGTGCCCGATTGGGAGTTGATGGTACAGATACGCAGTATTTT. It translates to CARLGVDGTDTQYF.

The genes are TRBV5-5 and TRBJ2-2; D is unclear. Germline V gene lookup returns CDR1 SGHKS and CDR2 YYEKEE (reference sequence). Trimming took off 4 bases at V and 6 bases at J, with 10 bases between the two ends. The CDR3 has 13 residues. The DNA of the CDR3 is TGTGCCAGCAGCCATCCCGTGGCCGGGGAGCTGTTTTTT. Its translation: CASSHPVAGELFF.

The chain carries TRBV20-1 and TRBJ2-1, with 13 nucleotides matching TRBD2. Looked up from germline, CDR1 is DFQATT and CDR2 is SNEGSKA (reference sequence). This CDR3 region has 15 residues. After removal of 6 bases from V and 7 bases from J, the junction contained 9 bases not matched to a gene. The CDR3 sequence: CSANFGLAGANEQFF. CDR3 coding DNA: TGCAGTGCGAATTTCGGACTAGCGGGAGCTAATGAGCAGTTCTTC.

This clonotype was counted between two and nine times. The J gene is TRBJ2-2, the V gene TRBV11-2, with D unresolved. Germline CDR1 and CDR2: SGHAT and FQNNGV. This CDR3 region has 13 residues. V lost 1 base to trimming and J lost 9 bases, with 9 bases between them. CDR3 region: CASSLGVGRELFF. The CDR3 DNA is TGTGCCAGCAGCTTAGGTGTGGGAAGGGAGCTGTTTTTT.

The rearrangement joins TRBV20-1 to TRBJ2-7; 7 bases align to TRBD2. V shed 0 bases and J 2 bases; nucleotides not matched to a gene: 4. The CDR3 spans 14 residues. CDR1 DFQATT and CDR2 SNEGSKA come from the germline V gene (reference sequence). DNA for the CDR3: TGCAGTGCTAGAGATTTGGCGGGGGCCTACGAGCAGTACTTC. It specifies CSARDLAGAYEQYF.

This clonotype was observed many times. This sequence joins TRBV20-1 and TRBJ2-5; tentatively, D is TRBD2 (5 bases). Germline CDR1 DFQATT, CDR2 SNEGSKA (reference sequence). The V and J ends lost 0 bases and 2 bases respectively, with 16 bases between them. This CDR3 spans 16 amino acids. CDR3 protein: CSARERGLLSQETQYF. CDR3 coding DNA: TGCAGTGCTAGAGAGAGAGGACTGCTGTCTCAAGAGACCCAGTACTTC.

This clonotype was counted between two and nine times. The CDR3 DNA sequence: TGTGCCAGCACCGACTCCTGGGTCAATCAGCCCCAGCATTTT. This sequence encodes CASTDSWVNQPQHF. This chain uses TRBV6-2 or TRBV6-3 with TRBJ1-5; D is unresolved. Trimming took off 7 bases at V and 3 bases at J, with 13 bases between the two ends. The length of the CDR3 is 14 residues. CDR1 is MNHEY, CDR2 SVGEGT, per germline.

The rearrangement links TRBV7-9 to TRBJ1-3; no clear D. This CDR3 has 14 amino acids. Trimming removed 5 bases at V and 3 bases at J, with 11 bases between. Germline CDR1 and CDR2: SEHNR and FQNEAQ (reference sequence). CDR3 sequence: CASSPPGDGNTIYF. The CDR3 nucleotides read TGTGCCAGCAGCCCCCCCGGGGATGGAAACACCATATATTTT.

This clonotype was detected a few times. This chain links TRBV11-2 with TRBJ2-7; D may be TRBD1 (5 bases). From germline, CDR1 is SGHAT and CDR2 FQNNGV. V lost 0 bases and J 2 bases, leaving 11 bases between the germline ends. The CDR3 contains 15 residues. This CDR3 is CASSLDPTRAYEQYF. The CDR3 DNA sequence: TGTGCCAGCAGCTTAGACCCCACCAGGGCCTACGAGCAGTACTTC. The whole variable domain, remainder taken from reference TRBV11-2 and TRBJ2-7, is EAGVAQSPRYKIIEKRQSVAFWCNPISGHATLYWYQQILGQGPKLLIQFQNNGVVDDSQLPKDRFSAERLKGVDSTLKIQPAKLEDSAVYLCASSLDPTRAYEQYFGPGTRLTVT.

This chain links TRBV9 with TRBJ2-7; a possible D gene is TRBD1 (5 bases). Germline V gene data show CDR1 as SGDLS and CDR2 as YYNGEE. V was trimmed by 3 bases and J by 4 bases, leaving 11 bases between them. This CDR3 is built from 13 residues. The CDR3 loop reads CASSGTRGYEQYF. The CDR3 region has the DNA TGTGCCAGCAGCGGAACAAGGGGTTACGAGCAGTACTTC. The whole variable domain, filled in from reference TRBV9 and TRBJ2-7, reads DSGVTQTPKHLITATGQRVTLRCSPRSGDLSVYWYQQSLDQGLQFLIQYYNGEERAKGNILERFSAQQFPDLHSELNLSSLELGDSALYFCASSGTRGYEQYFGPGTRLTVT.